This entry lists 13 T cell receptor beta chains sequenced from one sample in a study of OX40 agonist ivuxolimab in advanced cancers. Clones were sequenced by immunoSEQ multiplex PCR, and TCRdb holds only the in-frame ones, with some missing. In the table there are approximately 65,000 clones, approximately 86% of which are singletons. This specimen consisted of CD4+ or CD8+ T cells sorted from blood, obtained in a trial of the OX40 agonist ivuxolimab. These receptors originate from an adult with an advanced solid tumor such as melanoma, head and neck, liver or kidney cancer.

The chain is built from TRBV5-4 and TRBJ2-1; a possible D gene is TRBD1 (5 bases). Germline V CDR1 and CDR2: SGHNT, YYREEE (reference sequence). V was pared by 4 bases and J by 3 bases, with 11 bases between. This CDR3 region has 14 residues. The CDR3 nucleotides read TGTGCCAGCAGCCAAGGACAAGACTACAATGAGCAGTTCTTC. As protein: CASSQGQDYNEQFF.

The rearrangement links TRBV4-3 to TRBJ1-3; D gene unclear. V dropped 3 bases and J dropped 2 bases, with 2 bases sitting between them. The CDR3 has 12 amino acids. Germline V gene lookup returns CDR1 LGHNA and CDR2 YSLEER. The CDR3 here is CASSHAGNTIYF. DNA of the CDR3: TGCGCCAGCAGCCATGCTGGAAACACCATATATTTT.

This clone was recorded only once. The V call is TRBV19, the J call TRBJ2-7; 11 positions match TRBD2. J gave up 5 bases and V 1 base, and 4 bases lay outside the gene matches. The CDR3 is 15 residues long. CDR1 LNHDA and CDR2 SQIVND come from the germline V gene (reference sequence). CDR3 amino acids: CASSIGETSGNEQYF. The DNA for the CDR3 is TGTGCCAGTAGTATAGGCGAGACTAGCGGGAACGAGCAGTACTTC.

This clone was picked up a small number of times. This sequence joins TRBV27 and TRBJ2-3; no definite D call. Trimming cost V 7 bases and J 0 bases, with 11 bases left between them. The germline gives CDR1 MNHEY, CDR2 SMNVEV (reference sequence). The CDR3 is 14 residues long. The CDR3 region has the DNA TGTGCCAGCACCCGGTACGCTAGCACAGATACGCAGTATTTT. Encoded protein: CASTRYASTDTQYF.

The rearrangement joins TRBV10-3 to TRBJ2-1; D uncertain. The ends were cut back, 2 bases at V and 8 bases at J, with 7 bases in the middle. Germline CDR1 and CDR2: ENHRY and SYGVKD. The CDR3 length is 12 residues. The DNA of the CDR3 is TGTGCCATCAGTGAGAGGCAGGATGAGCAGTTCTTC. It encodes CAISERQDEQFF.

The genes are TRBV28 and TRBJ1-1; D unresolved. The germline V gene has CDR1 MDHEN and CDR2 SYDVKM. Trimming cost V 1 base and J 1 base, with 19 bases left between them. The CDR3 has 18 amino acids. CDR3 coding DNA: TGTGCCAGCAGTTTATCACCCAACTGGGAGCTAGGGAACACTGAAGCTTTCTTT. This encodes CASSLSPNWELGNTEAFF.

This chain's CDR3 is CASSVGQGRTSTEAFF. CDR3 sequence (DNA): TGTGCCAGCAGCGTAGGACAGGGGAGGACCTCCACTGAAGCTTTCTTT. V gene TRBV9 combines with J gene TRBJ1-1, with 8 nucleotides matching TRBD1. The J segment lost 4 bases and the V segment lost 0 bases, leaving 8 bases of the junction unmatched. Germline-derived CDR1 and CDR2 are SGDLS and YYNGEE. This CDR3 spans 16 amino acids.

This clone was counted only a few times. The chain recombines TRBV29-1 with TRBJ2-7, with no clear D. The V gene's germline CDR1 is SQVTM and CDR2 ANQGSEA. Between the trimmed V and J ends, which lost 0 bases and 6 bases, there was a span of 15 bases. CDR3 length: 14 amino acids. In nucleotides, the CDR3 is TGCAGCGTTGAAGATCCATTCGGGTTCCGCGAGCAGTACTTC. This codes for CSVEDPFGFREQYF.

The chain has TRBV7-2 and TRBJ2-2, with 9 bases identical to TRBD2. The CDR3 spans 15 residues. Germline-derived CDR1 and CDR2 are SGHTA and FQGNSA. The J segment lost 4 bases and the V segment lost 6 bases, leaving 6 bases of the junction unmatched. The CDR3 region has the DNA TGTGCCAGCAGACGACTAGCGGAGGTCACCGGGGAGCTGTTTTTT. Translation: CASRRLAEVTGELFF.

The chain combines TRBV30 with TRBJ2-5; D unresolved. CDR1 is GTSNPN, CDR2 SVGIG, per germline (reference sequence). This CDR3 is 11 amino acids long. With 0 bases removed from V and 5 bases from J, the gap between germline ends came to 4 bases. CDR3 nucleotides: TGTGCCTGGAGTGTTGGGGAGACCCAGTACTTC. Translation: CAWSVGETQYF.

The chain joins TRBV5-4 to TRBJ2-7; tentative D call: TRBD2 (5 bases). Between the trimmed V and J ends, which lost 2 bases and 7 bases, there was a span of 16 bases. Germline CDR1 and CDR2: SGHNT and YYREEE (reference sequence). The CDR3 sequence is 14 residues long. This CDR3 reads CASSLGSALGEQYF. The CDR3 DNA sequence: TGTGCCAGCAGCTTAGGTAGCGCCCTCGGTGAGCAGTACTTC.

The chain is built from TRBV25-1 and TRBJ1-5; D is perhaps TRBD1 (5 bases). The CDR3 totals 16 residues. Germline-derived CDR1 and CDR2 are MGHDK and SYGVNS. The V gene lost 1 base and the J gene lost 2 bases, with 12 bases spanning the gap. The chain's CDR3 is CASSEWGEKGNQPQHF. The CDR3 coding sequence is TGTGCCAGCAGTGAATGGGGGGAGAAGGGCAATCAGCCCCAGCATTTT.

This clone was picked up one time. The V gene is TRBV5-8, the J gene TRBJ1-4; the D gene is possibly TRBD1 (5 bases). The CDR3 covers 14 residues. Germline V gene data show CDR1 as SGHTS and CDR2 as YDEGEE. Deletions cut 5 bases from V and 5 bases from J, with 13 bases between. The CDR3 DNA follows: TGTGCCAGCAGATATCGACAGTTGAATGAAAAACTGTTTTTT. Translating it yields CASRYRQLNEKLFF.